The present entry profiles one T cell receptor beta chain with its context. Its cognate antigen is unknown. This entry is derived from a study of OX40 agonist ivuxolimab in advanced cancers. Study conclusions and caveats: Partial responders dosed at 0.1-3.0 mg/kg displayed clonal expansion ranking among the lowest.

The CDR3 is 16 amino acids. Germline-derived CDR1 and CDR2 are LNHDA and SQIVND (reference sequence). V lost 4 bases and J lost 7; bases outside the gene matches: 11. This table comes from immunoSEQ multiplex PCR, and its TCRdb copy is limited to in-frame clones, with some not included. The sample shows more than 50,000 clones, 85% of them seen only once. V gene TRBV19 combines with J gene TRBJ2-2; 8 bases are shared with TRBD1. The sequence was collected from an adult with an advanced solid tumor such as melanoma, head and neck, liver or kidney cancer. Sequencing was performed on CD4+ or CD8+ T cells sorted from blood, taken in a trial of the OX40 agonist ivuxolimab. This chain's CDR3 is CASSSGQGRYGGELFF. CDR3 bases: TGTGCCAGTAGTAGTGGACAGGGAAGATATGGCGGGGAGCTGTTTTTT.